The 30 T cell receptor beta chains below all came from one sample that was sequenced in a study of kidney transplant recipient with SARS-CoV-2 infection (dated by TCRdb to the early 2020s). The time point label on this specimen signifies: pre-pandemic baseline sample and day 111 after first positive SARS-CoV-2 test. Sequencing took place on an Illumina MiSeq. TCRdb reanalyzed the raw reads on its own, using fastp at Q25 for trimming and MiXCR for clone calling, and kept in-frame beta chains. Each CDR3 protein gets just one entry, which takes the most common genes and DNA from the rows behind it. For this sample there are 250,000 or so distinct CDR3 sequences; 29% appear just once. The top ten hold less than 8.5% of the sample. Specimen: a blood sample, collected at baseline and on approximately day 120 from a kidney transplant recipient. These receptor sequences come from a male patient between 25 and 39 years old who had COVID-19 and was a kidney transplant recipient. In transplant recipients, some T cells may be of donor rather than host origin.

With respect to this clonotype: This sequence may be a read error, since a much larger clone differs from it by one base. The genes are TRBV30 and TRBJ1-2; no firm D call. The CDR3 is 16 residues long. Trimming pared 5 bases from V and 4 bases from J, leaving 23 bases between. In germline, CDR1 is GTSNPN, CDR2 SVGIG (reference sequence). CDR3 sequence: CAWVNLRYRKTYGYTF. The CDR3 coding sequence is TGTGCCTGGGTCAACTTGCGTTATAGAAAGACCTATGGCTACACCTTC. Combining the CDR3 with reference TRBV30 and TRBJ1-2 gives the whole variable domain SQTIHQWPATLVQPVGSPLSLECTVEGTSNPNLYWYRQAAGRGLQLLFYSVGIGQISSEVPQNLSASRPQDRQFILSSKKLLLSDSGFYLCAWVNLRYRKTYGYTFGSGTRLTVV.

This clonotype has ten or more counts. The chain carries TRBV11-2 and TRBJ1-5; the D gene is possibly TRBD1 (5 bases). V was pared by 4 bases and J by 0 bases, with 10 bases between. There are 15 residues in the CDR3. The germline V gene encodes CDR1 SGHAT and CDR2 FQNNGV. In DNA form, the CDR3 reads TGTGCCAGCAGCTCAACGGGGGATAGCAATCAGCCCCAGCATTTT. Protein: CASSSTGDSNQPQHF.

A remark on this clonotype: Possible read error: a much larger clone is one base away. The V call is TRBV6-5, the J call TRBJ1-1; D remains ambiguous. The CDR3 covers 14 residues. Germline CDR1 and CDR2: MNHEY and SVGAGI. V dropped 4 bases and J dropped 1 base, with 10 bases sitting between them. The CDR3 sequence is CASSFGGTNTEAFF. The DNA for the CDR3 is TGTGCCAGCAGTTTTGGAGGTACGAACACTGAAGCTTTCTTT.

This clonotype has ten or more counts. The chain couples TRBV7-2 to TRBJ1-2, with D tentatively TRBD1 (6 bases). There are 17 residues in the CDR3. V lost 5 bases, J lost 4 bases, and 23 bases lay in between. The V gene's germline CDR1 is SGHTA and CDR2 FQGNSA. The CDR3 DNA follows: TGTGCCAGCAGCCGGGAGGACAGAGACGGAAAGACCTATGGCTACACCTTC. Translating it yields CASSREDRDGKTYGYTF.

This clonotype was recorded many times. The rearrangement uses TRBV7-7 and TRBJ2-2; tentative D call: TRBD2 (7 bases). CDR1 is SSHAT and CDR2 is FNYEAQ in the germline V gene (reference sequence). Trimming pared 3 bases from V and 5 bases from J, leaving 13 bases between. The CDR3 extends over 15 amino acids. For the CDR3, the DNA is TGTGCCAGCAGCTTCACAGGGAGGGAAACCGGGGAGCTGTTTTTT. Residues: CASSFTGRETGELFF.

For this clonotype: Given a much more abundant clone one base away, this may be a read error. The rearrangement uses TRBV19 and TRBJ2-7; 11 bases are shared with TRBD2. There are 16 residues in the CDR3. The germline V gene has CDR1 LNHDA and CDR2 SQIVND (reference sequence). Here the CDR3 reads CTSSGSLAGDWNEQYF. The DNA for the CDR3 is TGTACCAGTAGTGGGTCACTAGCGGGAGATTGGAACGAGCAGTACTTC.

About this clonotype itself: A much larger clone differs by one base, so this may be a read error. The CDR3 sequence is CASSLTKFGGCTF. DNA of the CDR3: TGTGCCAGCAGTTTAACGAAATTCGGTGGCTGCACCTTC. The J gene is TRBJ1-2, the V gene TRBV28; D ambiguous. This CDR3 has 13 residues. The germline gives CDR1 MDHEN, CDR2 SYDVKM.

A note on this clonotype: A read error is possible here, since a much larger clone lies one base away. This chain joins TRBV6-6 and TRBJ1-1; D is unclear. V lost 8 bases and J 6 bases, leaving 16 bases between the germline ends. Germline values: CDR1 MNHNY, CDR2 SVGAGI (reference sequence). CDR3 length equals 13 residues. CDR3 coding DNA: TGTGCCAGCCTTGGACCGACGACTCCTGAAGCTTTCTTT. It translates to CASLGPTTPEAFF.

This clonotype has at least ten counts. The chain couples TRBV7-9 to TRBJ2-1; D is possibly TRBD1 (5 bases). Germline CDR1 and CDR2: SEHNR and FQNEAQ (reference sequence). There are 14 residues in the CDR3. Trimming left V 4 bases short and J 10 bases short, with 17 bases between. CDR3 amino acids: CASSSQTVRAEQFF. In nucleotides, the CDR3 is TGTGCCAGCAGCTCCCAGACAGTCCGGGCCGAGCAGTTCTTC.

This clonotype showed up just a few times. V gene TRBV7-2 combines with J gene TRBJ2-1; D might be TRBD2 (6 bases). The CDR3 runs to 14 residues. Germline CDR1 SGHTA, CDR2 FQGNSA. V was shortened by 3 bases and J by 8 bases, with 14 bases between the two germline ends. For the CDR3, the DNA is TGTGCCAGCAGCTTTGGAGGGTTGGGAGATGAGCAGTTCTTC. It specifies CASSFGGLGDEQFF.

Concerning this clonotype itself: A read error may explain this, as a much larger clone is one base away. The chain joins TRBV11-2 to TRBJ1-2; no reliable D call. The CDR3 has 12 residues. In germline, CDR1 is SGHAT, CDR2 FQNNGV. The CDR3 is CASGLVGSGYTF. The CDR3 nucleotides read TGTGCCAGCGGCTTAGTAGGCTCCGGCTACACCTTC.

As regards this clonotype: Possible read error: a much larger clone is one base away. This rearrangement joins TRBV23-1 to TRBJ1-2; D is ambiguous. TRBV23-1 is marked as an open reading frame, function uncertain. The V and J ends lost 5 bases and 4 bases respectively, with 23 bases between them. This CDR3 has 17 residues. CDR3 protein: CASSTSTLRRKTYGYTF. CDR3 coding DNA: TGCGCCAGCAGTACTAGTACGCTACGCAGAAAGACCTATGGCTACACCTTC.

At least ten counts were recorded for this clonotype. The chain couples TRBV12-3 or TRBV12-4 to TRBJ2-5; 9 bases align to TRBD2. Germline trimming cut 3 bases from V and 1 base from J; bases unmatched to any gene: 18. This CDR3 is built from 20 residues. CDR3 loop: CASSFTDGQLLAGSQETQYF. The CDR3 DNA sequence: TGTGCCAGCAGTTTCACCGATGGACAGTTACTAGCGGGCTCCCAAGAGACCCAGTACTTC.

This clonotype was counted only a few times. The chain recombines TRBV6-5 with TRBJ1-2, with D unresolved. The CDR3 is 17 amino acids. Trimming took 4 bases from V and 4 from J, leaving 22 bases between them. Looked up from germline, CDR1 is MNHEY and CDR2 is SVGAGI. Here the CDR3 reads CASSCKFSMRKTYGYTF. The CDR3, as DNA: TGTGCCAGCAGTTGCAAGTTCTCTATGCGAAAGACCTATGGCTACACCTTC.

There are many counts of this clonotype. The CDR3 spells CSVALRYDYEQYF. For the CDR3, the DNA is TGCAGCGTTGCCCTAAGATATGACTACGAGCAGTACTTC. This chain joins TRBV29-1 and TRBJ2-7; D is undetermined. With 4 bases removed from V and 3 bases from J, the gap between germline ends came to 13 bases. The CDR3 has 13 amino acids. CDR1 is SQVTM and CDR2 is ANQGSEA in the germline V gene.

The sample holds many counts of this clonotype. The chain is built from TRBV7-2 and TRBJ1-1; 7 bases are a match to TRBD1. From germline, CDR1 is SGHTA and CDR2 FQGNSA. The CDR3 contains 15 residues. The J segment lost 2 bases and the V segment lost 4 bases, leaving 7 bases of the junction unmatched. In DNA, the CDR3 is TGTGCCAGCAGCTACGACAGGGTAGACAACACTGAAGCTTTCTTT. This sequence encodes CASSYDRVDNTEAFF.

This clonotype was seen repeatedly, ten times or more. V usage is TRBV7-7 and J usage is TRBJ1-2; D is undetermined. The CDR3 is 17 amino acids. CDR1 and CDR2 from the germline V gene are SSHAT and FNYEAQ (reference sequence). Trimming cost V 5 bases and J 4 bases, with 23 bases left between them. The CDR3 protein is CASSMVPKCRKTYGYTF. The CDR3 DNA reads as TGTGCCAGCAGCATGGTCCCTAAGTGCCGAAAGACCTATGGCTACACCTTC.

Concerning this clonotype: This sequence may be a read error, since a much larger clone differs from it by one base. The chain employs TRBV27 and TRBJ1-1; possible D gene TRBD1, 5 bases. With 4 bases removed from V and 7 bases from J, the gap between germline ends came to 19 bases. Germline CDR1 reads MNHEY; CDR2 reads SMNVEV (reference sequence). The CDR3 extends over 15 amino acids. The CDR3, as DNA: TGTGCCAGCAGTTCATCATTTCCGCAAGACAGTGAAGCTTTCTTT. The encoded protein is CASSSSFPQDSEAFF.

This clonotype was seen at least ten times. The CDR3 loop reads CASSLQGNTEAFF. CDR3 nucleotide sequence: TGTGCCAGCAGCCTGCAGGGGAACACTGAAGCTTTCTTT. This chain uses TRBV14 with TRBJ1-1; D is possibly TRBD1 (5 bases). Germline assignment: CDR1 SGHDN and CDR2 FVKESK. CDR3 length: 13 amino acids. Trimming removed 4 bases at V and 1 base at J, with 7 bases between.

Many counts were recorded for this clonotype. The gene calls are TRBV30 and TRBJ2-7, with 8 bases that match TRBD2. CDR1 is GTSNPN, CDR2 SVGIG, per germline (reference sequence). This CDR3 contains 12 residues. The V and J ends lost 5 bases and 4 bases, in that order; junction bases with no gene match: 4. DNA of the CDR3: TGTGCCTGGGGTCAGCGGGGGTACGAGCAGTACTTC. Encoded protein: CAWGQRGYEQYF.

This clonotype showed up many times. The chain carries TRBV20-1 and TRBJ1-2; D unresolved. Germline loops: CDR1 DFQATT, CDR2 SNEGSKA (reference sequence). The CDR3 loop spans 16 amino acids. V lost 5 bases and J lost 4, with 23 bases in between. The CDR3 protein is CSAVRRLFRKTYGYTF. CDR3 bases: TGCAGTGCTGTGCGGAGGCTGTTTCGAAAGACCTATGGCTACACCTTC.

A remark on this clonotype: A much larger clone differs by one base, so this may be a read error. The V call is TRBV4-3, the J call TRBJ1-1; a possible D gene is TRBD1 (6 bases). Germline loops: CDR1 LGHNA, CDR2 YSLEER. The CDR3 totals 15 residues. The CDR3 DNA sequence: TGCGCCAGCAGCCAAGAAGGGCAGGGGAGTACTGGAGCTTTCTTT. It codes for CASSQEGQGSTGAFF.

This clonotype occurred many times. Here the CDR3 reads CAISESFWNEQFF. Here the CDR3 DNA reads TGTGCCATCAGTGAGTCCTTCTGGAATGAGCAGTTCTTC. V is TRBV10-3 and J is TRBJ2-1, with D hard to call. V dropped 0 bases and J dropped 7 bases, with 7 bases sitting between them. CDR3 length: 13 residues. Germline CDR1 ENHRY, CDR2 SYGVKD.

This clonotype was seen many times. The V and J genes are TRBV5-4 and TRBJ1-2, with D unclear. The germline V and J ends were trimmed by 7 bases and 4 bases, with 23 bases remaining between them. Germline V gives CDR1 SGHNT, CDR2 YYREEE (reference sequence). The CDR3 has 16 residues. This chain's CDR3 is CASHRDVPGKTYGYTF. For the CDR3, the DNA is TGTGCCAGCCACCGAGACGTACCAGGAAAGACCTATGGCTACACCTTC.

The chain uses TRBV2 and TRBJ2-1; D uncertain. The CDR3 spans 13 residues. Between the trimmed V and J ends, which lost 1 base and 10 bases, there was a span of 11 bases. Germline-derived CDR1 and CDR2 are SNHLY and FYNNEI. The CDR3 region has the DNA TGTGCCAGCAGTGAAGATCTCGCTCAGGAGCAGTTCTTC. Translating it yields CASSEDLAQEQFF.

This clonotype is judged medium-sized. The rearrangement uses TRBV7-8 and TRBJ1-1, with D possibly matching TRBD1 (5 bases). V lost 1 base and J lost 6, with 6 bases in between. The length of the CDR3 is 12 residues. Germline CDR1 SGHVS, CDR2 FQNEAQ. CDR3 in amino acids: CASSLGGAEAFF. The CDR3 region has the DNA TGTGCCAGCAGCTTAGGAGGGGCTGAAGCTTTCTTT.

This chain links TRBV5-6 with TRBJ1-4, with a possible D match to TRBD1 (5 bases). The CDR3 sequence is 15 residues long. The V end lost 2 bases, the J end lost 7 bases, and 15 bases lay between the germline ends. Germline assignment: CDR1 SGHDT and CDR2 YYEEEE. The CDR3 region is CASSFRQNRGEKLFF. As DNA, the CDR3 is TGTGCCAGCAGCTTCCGACAGAATCGGGGTGAAAAACTGTTTTTT.

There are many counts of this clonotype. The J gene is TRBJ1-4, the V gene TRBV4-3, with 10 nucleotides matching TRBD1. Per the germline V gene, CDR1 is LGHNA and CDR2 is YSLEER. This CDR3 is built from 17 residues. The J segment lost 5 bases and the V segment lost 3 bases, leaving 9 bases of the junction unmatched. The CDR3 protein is CASSQGTGALSNEKLFF. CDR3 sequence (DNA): TGCGCCAGCAGCCAGGGGACAGGGGCGCTTTCCAATGAAAAACTGTTTTTT.

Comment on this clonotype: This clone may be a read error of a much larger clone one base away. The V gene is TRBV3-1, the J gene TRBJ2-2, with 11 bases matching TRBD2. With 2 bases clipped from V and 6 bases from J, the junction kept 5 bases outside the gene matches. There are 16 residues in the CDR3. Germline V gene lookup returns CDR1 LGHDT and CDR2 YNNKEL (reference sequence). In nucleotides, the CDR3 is TGTGCCAGCAGCCAAACTAGCGGGAGTTCCGCCGGGGAGCTGTTTTTT. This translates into CASSQTSGSSAGELFF.

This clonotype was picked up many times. The CDR3 reads CASSMSGRSRKTYGYTF. For the CDR3, the DNA is TGCGCCAGCAGTATGAGTGGAAGATCGCGAAAGACCTATGGCTACACCTTC. The V gene is TRBV10-1, the J gene TRBJ1-2; D not resolved. The CDR3 loop spans 17 amino acids. V lost 5 bases and J lost 4, with 23 bases in between. Germline CDR1 WNHNN, CDR2 SYGVQD (reference sequence).